The source of this T cell receptor (beta chain) is a study of CD8 T cells in ankylosing spondylitis. The CDR3 is 13 amino acids. V lost 7 bases, J lost 7 bases, and 16 bases lay in between. CDR1 is MNHNS, CDR2 SASEGT, per germline. For TCR beta, libraries came from quantitative 5'-RACE with molecular barcodes. Each CDR3 protein gets one entry after TCRdb re-called the 5' RACE reads with MiXCR. The repertoire holds hundreds of thousands of distinct CDR3 sequences, about 10% seen once, with roughly 0.51% in the top ten. To note about this clonotype: What it binds is not known.

The study's findings and limits: Disease-linked clones proved CD8+ and comparatively uncommon in peripheral blood. Enrichment of disease-linked clones was reportedly significant in matched ankylosing spondylitis synovial fluid. It appeared that ankylosing spondylitis blood was characterized by a TCR beta motif of roughly 8 highly homologous variants. Reactive arthritis synovial fluid and blood were previously reported to contain some motif variants.

This receptor was taken from a male donor with ankylosing spondylitis. This chain links TRBV6-1 with TRBJ2-5; TRBD1 or TRBD2 may be the D gene (6 bases each). Source material: blood, either unsorted or a sorted T cell fraction (not recorded which). The CDR3 spells CASTEGGSLTQYF. The CDR3 bases are TGTGCCAGCACGGAGGGGGGTAGTTTGACCCAGTACTTC.